The next 2 T cell receptor beta chains were all read from a single sample in a study of CD8 T cells in Susac syndrome. An input of roughly 0.45 to 1 ug of RNA was subjected to reverse transcription using random hexamers. TCRdb ran MiXCR on the immunoSEQ multiplex PCR reads and lists one entry per CDR3 protein. The sample has fewer than 250,000 distinct CDR3 sequences; 80% to 95% are singletons. Material for sequencing was CD8+ T cells from PBMCs. Source of these receptors: a human donor with multiple sclerosis.

The rearrangement links TRBV5-4 to TRBJ2-7; TRBD1 or TRBD2 may be the D gene (5 bases each). Germline CDR1 and CDR2: SGHNT and YYREEE (reference sequence). The CDR3 is 13 residues long. The V gene lost 7 bases and the J gene lost 0 bases, with 11 bases spanning the gap. CDR3 loop: CASVGDGSYEQYF. The DNA of the CDR3 is TGTGCCAGCGTGGGGGACGGCTCCTACGAGCAGTACTTC.

The V gene is TRBV5-1, the J gene TRBJ2-2, with a possible D match to TRBD2 (6 bases). This CDR3 spans 16 amino acids. Germline lookup yields CDR1 SGHRS and CDR2 YFSETQ. Deletions cut 6 bases from V and 0 bases from J, with 15 bases between. The CDR3 DNA is TGCGCCAGCACCATAAGCGGGTCCGCGAACACCGGGGAGCTGTTTTTT. Translation: CASTISGSANTGELFF.